Given below is one TCR beta chain in context. Its antigen is currently unknown. The germline gives CDR1 SGHTA, CDR2 FQGNSA. The CDR3 is 14 residues long. V shed 4 bases, J shed 11 bases, and the junction held 10 bases outside the gene matches. These data belong to a study of blood T cells in healthy people across ages. Study-wide findings and caveats: There were more naive CD4+ cells and higher diversity in long-lived donors than in aged donors.

With each sample, at least 5.5 micrograms of total RNA were extracted. The authors ran a second PCR of 7 to 11 cycles using a sample-barcoded 5' primer and a J-beta primer mix. TCRdb recomputed calls from the 5' RACE reads with MiXCR, one row per CDR3 protein. The table records about 780,000 distinct CDR3 sequences, about 42% of them present only once. The sequence was collected from an elderly man in good health. Material: blood. The chain links TRBV7-2 to TRBJ1-2; the match to TRBD1 covers 10 bases. CDR3 region: CASSSRQGAAPYTF. The CDR3 DNA is TGTGCCAGCAGCTCACGACAGGGGGCGGCCCCATACACCTTC.